Here is one T cell receptor (beta chain) with its context. Its matching antigen is unknown. The sample comes from a study of Graves' ophthalmopathy and Graves' hyperthyroidism. Moderate-to-severe activity, with CAS ≥3, NOSPECS ≥4 and duration under 3 months, characterized the donors with ophthalmopathy. Each diagnosis was determined on the basis of clinical symptoms, serum thyroxine, TRAb, thyroid ultrasound and orbital computed tomography. RNA transcripts provided the template for amplifying TCR beta CDR3 regions. First-round RT-PCR used HTBI primers; second-round multiplex PCR followed. TCRdb called the multiplex PCR reads again in MiXCR, with one record for every CDR3 protein. Of about 740,000 distinct CDR3 sequences in the sample, 35% to 50% were seen once. Whole-study results and caveats: Detection in blood was also observed for most expanded thyroid clonotypes above 0.001 frequency.

In germline, CDR1 is SQVTM, CDR2 ANQGSEA. The CDR3 loop spans 13 amino acids. V lost 7 bases and J lost 3; bases outside the gene matches: 6. The V gene is TRBV29-1, the J gene TRBJ1-1; the match to TRBD1 covers 9 bases. This receptor was obtained from an adult man with Graves' ophthalmopathy. Sample: peripheral blood. Written as DNA, the CDR3 is TGCAGCGCCAGACAGGGGGGTGACACTGAAGCTTTCTTT. As protein: CSARQGGDTEAFF.